This paragraph reports one TCR beta chain. These data come from a study of CD8 T cells in Susac syndrome. The V gene's germline CDR1 is SQVTM and CDR2 ANQGSEA. The germline V and J ends were trimmed by 6 bases and 8 bases, with 16 bases remaining between them. The CDR3 has 13 amino acids. RNA, at about 0.45 to 1 ug, was reverse transcribed with random hexamers. TCR beta CDR3 was amplified by immunoSEQ multiplex PCR. This amplification extended across 54 Vbeta and 13 Jbeta segments. TCRdb fed the immunoSEQ multiplex PCR reads into MiXCR, producing one record per CDR3 protein. This table has approximately 300,000 distinct CDR3 sequences, approximately 91% appearing once. The multiple sclerosis control group was made up of treatment-naive patients with stable or active relapsing-remitting disease.

The V and J genes are TRBV29-1 and TRBJ1-4, with D perhaps TRBD1 (6 bases). This sequence was found in a human donor with multiple sclerosis. The sequenced sample was CD8+ T cells from PBMCs. CDR3 sequence reads: CSVSRGSQEKLFF. The CDR3 DNA sequence: TGCAGCGTGAGCAGGGGTTCTCAGGAAAAACTGTTTTTT.